The rows below give T cell receptor beta chains drawn from one sample of a study of blood T cell repertoires in COVID-19. Sequenced by immunoSEQ multiplex PCR; TCRdb stores in-frame clones only, minus some. Of about 180,000 clones listed, approximately 87% are singletons. Material: peripheral blood. The receptors here all came from a man aged 70-80 years with active or convalescent COVID-19. Both conserved end residues are part of each CDR3. Fields, in order: V gene, clone size, J gene, D gene, CDR3 protein, CDR3 DNA. A D gene is named only where the DNA matches it firmly. Not all rows give a size; the values are once, few, many and, for expanded clones, a class.

>TRBV15|few|TRBJ2-7|NA
CATSRRDFNSEQYF
TGTGCCACCAGCAGGCGGGACTTCAACAGCGAGCAGTACTTC
>TRBV6-5|few|TRBJ1-6|NA
CASWQSAGSPLHF
TGTGCCAGCTGGCAGTCGGCAGGCTCACCCCTCCACTTT
>TRBV10-3|NA|TRBJ1-1|NA
CAISEGGVIDRRTEAFF
TGTGCCATCAGTGAGGGGGGGGTAATCGATCGTCGGACTGAAGCTTTCTTT
>TRBV15|NA|TRBJ1-5|NA
CATSRVTGIDQPQHF
TGTGCCACCAGCAGAGTTACAGGGATTGATCAGCCCCAGCATTTT
>TRBV30|once|TRBJ2-1|TRBD2
CAQSNTLAGFYNEQFF
TGTGCCCAATCCAATACCCTAGCGGGGTTCTACAATGAGCAGTTCTTC
>TRBV28|few|TRBJ1-1|TRBD1
CASSRTGGTEAFF
TGTGCCAGCAGTCGGACAGGGGGAACTGAAGCTTTCTTT
>TRBV6-5|NA|TRBJ1-2|NA
CASSPSWVGDGYTF
TGTGCCAGCAGTCCCTCGTGGGTAGGGGATGGCTACACCTTC
>TRBV6-5|once|TRBJ1-2|NA
CASSYWGGPSQGYTF
TGTGCCAGCAGTTACTGGGGGGGCCCGAGTCAGGGCTACACCTTC
>TRBV7-9|NA|TRBJ2-3|NA
CASSSGGKTDTQYF
TGTGCCAGCAGCTCGGGCGGGAAGACAGATACGCAGTATTTT
>TRBV5-1|NA|TRBJ2-7|TRBD2
CASSLGASGRARYEQYF
TGCGCCAGCAGCTTGGGAGCTAGCGGGAGGGCCAGATACGAGCAGTACTTC
>TRBV2|NA|TRBJ1-6|NA
CASSLFTPLHF
TGTGCCAGCAGTCTTTTTACACCCCTCCACTTT
>TRBV10-3|NA|TRBJ2-1|TRBD1
CATGRDREDNEQFF
TGTGCCACCGGCCGGGACAGGGAAGACAATGAGCAGTTCTTC
>TRBV4-1|NA|TRBJ1-5|NA
CASSQDVGRGYQPQHF
TGCGCCAGCAGCCAAGATGTCGGCAGGGGATATCAGCCCCAGCATTTT
>TRBV10-3|NA|TRBJ2-7|NA
CAIRQNYEQYF
TGTGCCATCAGGCAGAATTACGAGCAGTACTTC
>TRBV2|NA|TRBJ2-6|TRBD1
CASNDRAGANVLTF
TGTGCCAGCAACGACAGGGCTGGGGCCAACGTCCTGACTTTC
>TRBV7-9|NA|TRBJ1-2|NA
CASRPTGNYGYTF
TGTGCCAGCAGACCAACAGGGAACTATGGCTACACCTTC
>TRBV20-1|NA|TRBJ2-7|NA
CSPRGAYEQYF
TGCAGTCCGCGGGGTGCCTACGAGCAGTACTTC
>TRBV7-9|NA|TRBJ2-2|NA
CASTDIRGGELFF
TGTGCCAGCACCGACATCAGGGGCGGGGAGCTGTTTTTT
>TRBV18|NA|TRBJ1-2|TRBD1
CASSLGTELNTF
TGTGCCAGCTCACTCGGGACAGAGCTGAACACCTTC
>TRBV18|NA|TRBJ2-7|TRBD1
CASSLPGQGAYEQYF
TGTGCCAGCTCACTCCCCGGACAGGGGGCCTACGAGCAGTACTTC
>TRBV12-5|NA|TRBJ1-2|TRBD1
CASGLPGGQAFDYGYTF
TGTGCTAGTGGTTTGCCAGGGGGGCAGGCCTTTGACTATGGCTACACCTTC
>TRBV4-3|many|TRBJ1-2|NA
CASSQDRGYGYTF
TGCGCCAGCAGCCAAGATAGGGGCTATGGCTACACCTTC
>TRBV19|NA|TRBJ1-1|NA
CASSIQQGWTEAFF
TGTGCCAGTAGTATACAACAGGGTTGGACTGAAGCTTTCTTT
>TRBV19|NA|TRBJ1-2|TRBD1
CASIRTGGGYTF
TGTGCCAGTATCCGGACAGGGGGCGGCTACACCTTC
>TRBV27|NA|TRBJ1-6|NA
CASTKTVLLHSPLHF
TGTGCCAGCACGAAAACCGTACTGTTGCATTCACCCCTCCACTTT
>TRBV4-3|NA|TRBJ2-6|NA
CASSQADRSGANVLTF
TGCGCCAGCAGCCAGGCAGACAGGTCTGGGGCCAACGTCCTGACTTTC
>TRBV9|once|TRBJ2-3|NA
CASSGPGLHTDTQYF
TGTGCCAGCAGCGGCCCGGGACTTCACACAGATACGCAGTATTTT
>TRBV19|NA|TRBJ1-1|TRBD1
CASSSRDRGLVTEAFF
TGTGCCAGTAGCAGCCGGGACAGGGGGCTTGTAACTGAAGCTTTCTTT
>TRBV7-2|NA|TRBJ1-4|NA
CASSLTQVTNEKLFF
TGTGCCAGCAGCTTAACACAGGTCACTAATGAAAAACTGTTTTTT
>TRBV19|NA|TRBJ1-2|NA
CASMISQGSSYGYTF
TGTGCCAGTATGATTTCACAGGGCTCTTCCTATGGCTACACCTTC
>TRBV19|NA|TRBJ2-3|NA
CASSIQSTDTQYF
TGTGCCAGTAGTATCCAGTCTACAGATACGCAGTATTTT
>TRBV7-2|NA|TRBJ1-4|NA
CASSLQGSREKLFF
TGTGCCAGCAGCTTACAGGGAAGTAGAGAAAAACTGTTTTTT
>TRBV7-8|NA|TRBJ2-7|NA
CASSRADVLGGEQYF
TGTGCCAGCAGCCGAGCGGATGTCTTGGGAGGCGAGCAGTACTTC
>TRBV3-1/TRBV3-2|few|TRBJ2-7|TRBD2
CASSRRTSGYEQYF
TGTGCCAGCAGCCGCCGGACTAGCGGCTACGAGCAGTACTTC
>TRBV7-2|NA|TRBJ2-5|TRBD1
CASSFRDRGETQYF
TGTGCCAGCAGCTTCCGGGACAGGGGAGAGACCCAGTACTTC
>TRBV2|NA|TRBJ2-7|NA
CASRSGNEQYF
TGTGCCAGCCGGTCAGGGAACGAGCAGTACTTC
>TRBV7-2|NA|TRBJ2-7|NA
CASSDRGGNEQYF
TGTGCCAGCAGCGATAGGGGGGGGAACGAGCAGTACTTC
>TRBV28|NA|TRBJ1-1|TRBD1
CASSSPGTGVSTEAFF
TGTGCCAGCAGTTCGCCCGGGACAGGGGTGAGTACTGAAGCTTTCTTT
>TRBV11-2|NA|TRBJ2-7|TRBD1
CASSPILTGPVTRSEQYF
TGTGCCAGCAGCCCAATCCTGACAGGGCCCGTGACCAGAAGCGAGCAGTACTTC
>TRBV28|NA|TRBJ1-1|NA
CASSPRGGSANTEAFF
TGTGCCAGCAGTCCCAGGGGTGGGTCGGCGAACACTGAAGCTTTCTTT
>TRBV9|few|TRBJ2-7|NA
CASSVAPVIGEQYF
TGTGCCAGCAGCGTAGCCCCAGTGATTGGCGAGCAGTACTTC
>TRBV4-3|NA|TRBJ1-1|NA
CASSRGRPDTEAFF
TGCGCCAGCAGCCGGGGGAGGCCGGACACTGAAGCTTTCTTT
>TRBV7-6|NA|TRBJ2-7|TRBD1
CASSRRQGLDYEQYF
TGTGCCAGCAGCCGGAGACAGGGGCTAGACTACGAGCAGTACTTC
>TRBV2|many|TRBJ2-2|TRBD2
CAGCPTGGDTGELFF
TGTGCCGGATGCCCTACCGGGGGGGACACCGGGGAGCTGTTTTTT
>TRBV15|NA|TRBJ2-5|TRBD2
CATSRDVLAGGGETQYF
TGTGCCACCAGCAGAGATGTCTTAGCGGGGGGAGGAGAGACCCAGTACTTC
>TRBV7-2|NA|TRBJ1-2|NA
CASSLVAGAGYTF
TGTGCCAGCAGCTTAGTGGCAGGGGCCGGCTACACCTTC
>TRBV27|NA|TRBJ1-2|TRBD1
CASSPSGTGYGYTF
TGTGCCAGCAGTCCGTCCGGGACAGGCTATGGCTACACCTTC
>TRBV20-1|NA|TRBJ2-3|NA
CSASVLPPRDTQYF
TGCAGTGCTAGTGTACTACCTCCGCGGGATACGCAGTATTTT
>TRBV6-5|NA|TRBJ2-7|TRBD2
CASSYRRAGGEQYF
TGTGCCAGCAGTTACCGTCGGGCGGGAGGCGAGCAGTACTTC
>TRBV30|NA|TRBJ2-7|TRBD1
CAWSLGGTGGYEQYF
TGTGCCTGGAGTCTCGGAGGGACAGGGGGATACGAGCAGTACTTC